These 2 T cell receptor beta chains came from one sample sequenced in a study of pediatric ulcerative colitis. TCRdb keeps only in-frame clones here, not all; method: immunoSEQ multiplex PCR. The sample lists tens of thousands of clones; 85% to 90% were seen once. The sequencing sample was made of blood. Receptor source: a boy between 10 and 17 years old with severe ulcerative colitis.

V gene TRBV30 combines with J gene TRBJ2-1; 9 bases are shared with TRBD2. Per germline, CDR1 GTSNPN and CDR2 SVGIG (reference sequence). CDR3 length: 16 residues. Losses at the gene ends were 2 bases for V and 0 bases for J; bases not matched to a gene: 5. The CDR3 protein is CAWSPLAGSSYNEQFF. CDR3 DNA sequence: TGTGCCTGGAGTCCACTAGCGGGCAGCTCCTACAATGAGCAGTTCTTC.

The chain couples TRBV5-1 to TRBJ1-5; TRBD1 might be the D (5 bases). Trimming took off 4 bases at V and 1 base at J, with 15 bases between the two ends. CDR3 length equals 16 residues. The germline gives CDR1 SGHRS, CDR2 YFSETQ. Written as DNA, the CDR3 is TGCGCCAGCAGCCCAGGAGTGGGGGGGAGCAATCAGCCCCAGCATTTT. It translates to CASSPGVGGSNQPQHF.